A selection of T cell receptor beta chains follows, all from one sample in a study of control samples from healthy donors and cancer patients. Profiling relied on immunoSEQ multiplex PCR, and the TCRdb table lists in-frame clones only, not all of them. The repertoire consists of roughly 150,000 clones, with over 90% occurring once and the leading ten covering approximately 2.5%. The sequenced sample consisted of blood. Receptors originate from a man between 50 and 59 years old in good health. Both conserved end residues are part of each CDR3. The D gene is left open where the match is weak. The size of a clone is reported for some rows only, either as once, few or many, or as a class for expanded clones.

cdr3_length,j_call,clone_size,d_call,v_call,cdr3_aa,cdr3_nt
17,TRBJ2-1,-,-,TRBV7-9,CASSPAFSGGVYNEQFF,TGTGCCAGCAGCCCCGCTTTTTCTGGCGGGGTCTACAATGAGCAGTTCTTC
13,TRBJ1-2,-,-,TRBV30,CAWKGEGWYGYTF,TGTGCCTGGAAAGGGGAGGGTTGGTATGGCTACACCTTC
15,TRBJ1-4,-,TRBD1,TRBV2,CASIEKTGFNEKLFF,TGTGCCAGCATCGAAAAGACAGGGTTTAATGAAAAACTGTTTTTT
11,TRBJ2-7,-,-,TRBV2,CASRQLGEQYF,TGTGCCAGCAGGCAACTGGGGGAGCAGTACTTC
15,TRBJ2-3,-,TRBD2,TRBV7-3,CASSGGGLASDTQYF,TGTGCCAGCAGCGGAGGGGGACTAGCTTCAGATACGCAGTATTTT
11,TRBJ2-7,once,-,TRBV28,CASNNRYEQYF,TGTGCCAGCAATAACCGGTACGAGCAGTACTTC
14,TRBJ1-1,-,-,TRBV9,CASTLGHLNTEAFF,TGTGCCAGCACCCTGGGACACCTGAACACTGAAGCTTTCTTT
14,TRBJ2-5,-,-,TRBV4-1,CASSQEARSETQYF,TGCGCCAGCAGCCAAGAAGCGCGGTCGGAGACCCAGTACTTC
14,TRBJ1-5,-,-,TRBV6-5,CASTQHRVNQPQHF,TGTGCCAGCACCCAGCACAGGGTCAATCAGCCCCAGCATTTT
15,TRBJ2-1,-,TRBD1,TRBV2,CASSDQGAPMNEQFF,TGTGCCAGCAGTGACCAGGGGGCCCCAATGAATGAGCAGTTCTTC
13,TRBJ1-2,-,-,TRBV6-5,CASTRDGNYGYTF,TGTGCCAGCACGAGAGACGGAAACTATGGCTACACCTTC
14,TRBJ2-7,-,TRBD2,TRBV2,CASSRLADSYEQYF,TGTGCCAGCAGTCGACTAGCGGACTCCTACGAGCAGTACTTC
14,TRBJ1-1,-,-,TRBV11-2,CASSFQGSGTEAFF,TGTGCCAGCAGCTTCCAGGGGTCGGGCACTGAAGCTTTCTTT
15,TRBJ2-5,-,-,TRBV10-3,CAISDSAGKGETQYF,TGTGCCATCAGTGATTCGGCAGGGAAAGGGGAGACCCAGTACTTC
15,TRBJ2-3,-,-,TRBV5-1,CASSLSLGGTDTQYF,TGCGCCAGCAGCCTGTCCCTCGGAGGCACAGATACGCAGTATTTT
14,TRBJ1-4,-,-,TRBV4-2,CASSPGTVNEKLFF,TGTGCCAGCAGCCCCGGGACGGTAAATGAAAAACTGTTTTTT
15,TRBJ2-1,-,-,TRBV7-3,CASAVRLSSYNEQFF,TGTGCCAGCGCCGTGCGGTTGAGCTCCTACAATGAGCAGTTCTTC
15,TRBJ2-5,few,TRBD1,TRBV24-1,CATSETRTGIETQYF,TGTGCCACCAGTGAGACCCGGACAGGGATTGAGACCCAGTACTTC
13,TRBJ2-3,-,-,TRBV5-4,CASQGILTDTQYF,TGTGCCAGCCAGGGGATACTCACAGATACGCAGTATTTT
14,TRBJ2-3,-,-,TRBV7-2,CASTPPPGRDTQYF,TGTGCCAGCACCCCACCCCCTGGTCGGGATACGCAGTATTTT
16,TRBJ2-7,-,TRBD2,TRBV3-1/TRBV3-2,CASSPSLGTSGYEQYF,TGTGCCAGCAGCCCCTCACTTGGGACTAGCGGGTACGAGCAGTACTTC
14,TRBJ1-5,-,-,TRBV19,CASMGQYSNQPQHF,TGTGCCAGTATGGGGCAGTATAGCAATCAGCCCCAGCATTTT
12,TRBJ2-3,-,-,TRBV5-4,CASSLSTDTQYF,TGTGCCAGCAGCCTTAGCACAGATACGCAGTATTTT
14,TRBJ1-5,-,-,TRBV23-1,CASGTWQKNQPQHF,TGCGCCAGCGGGACCTGGCAGAAAAATCAGCCCCAGCATTTT
13,TRBJ1-5,-,-,TRBV6-1,CASSERSNQPQHF,TGTGCCAGCAGTGAACGTAGCAATCAGCCCCAGCATTTT
14,TRBJ2-1,-,TRBD2,TRBV6-5,CASSGTSGSNEQFF,TGTGCCAGCAGCGGGACTAGCGGGAGTAATGAGCAGTTCTTC
14,TRBJ1-2,-,-,TRBV3-1/TRBV3-2,CASSLSGGTGGYTF,TGTGCCAGCAGCCTTTCGGGGGGCACGGGCGGCTACACCTTC
16,TRBJ2-2,-,TRBD1,TRBV6-5,CASSLRTGVDTGELFF,TGTGCCAGCAGTTTGCGGACAGGGGTGGACACCGGGGAGCTGTTTTTT
12,TRBJ2-7,-,-,TRBV30,CAPCLRDYEQYF,TGTGCCCCCTGTCTCCGGGACTACGAGCAGTACTTC
16,TRBJ1-4,-,-,TRBV9,CASSVATGLSNEKLFF,TGTGCCAGCAGCGTAGCCACGGGCTTGAGTAACGAAAAACTGTTTTTT
15,TRBJ2-7,-,-,TRBV18,CASSPRGLPGHEQYF,TGTGCCAGCTCACCACGGGGACTGCCAGGGCACGAGCAGTACTTC